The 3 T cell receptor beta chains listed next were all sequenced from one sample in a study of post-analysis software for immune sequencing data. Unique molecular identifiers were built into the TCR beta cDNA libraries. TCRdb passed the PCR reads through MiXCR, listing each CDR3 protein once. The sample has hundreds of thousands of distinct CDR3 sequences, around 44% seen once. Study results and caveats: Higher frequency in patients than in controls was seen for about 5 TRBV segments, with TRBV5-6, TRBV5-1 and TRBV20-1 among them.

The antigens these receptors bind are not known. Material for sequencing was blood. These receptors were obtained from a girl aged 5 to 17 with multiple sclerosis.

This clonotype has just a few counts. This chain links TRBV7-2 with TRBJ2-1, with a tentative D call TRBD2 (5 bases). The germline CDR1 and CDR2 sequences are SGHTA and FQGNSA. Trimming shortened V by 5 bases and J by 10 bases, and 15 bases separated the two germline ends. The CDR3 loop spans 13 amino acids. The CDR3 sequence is CASSTGLATEQFF. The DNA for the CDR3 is TGTGCCAGCAGCACCGGACTCGCCACCGAGCAGTTCTTC.

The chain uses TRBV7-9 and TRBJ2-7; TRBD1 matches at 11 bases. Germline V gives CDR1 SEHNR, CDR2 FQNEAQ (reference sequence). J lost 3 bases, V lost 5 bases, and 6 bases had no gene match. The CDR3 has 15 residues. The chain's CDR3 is CASSVGQGALYEQYF. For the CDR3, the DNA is TGTGCCAGCAGCGTAGGACAGGGGGCACTCTACGAGCAGTACTTC.

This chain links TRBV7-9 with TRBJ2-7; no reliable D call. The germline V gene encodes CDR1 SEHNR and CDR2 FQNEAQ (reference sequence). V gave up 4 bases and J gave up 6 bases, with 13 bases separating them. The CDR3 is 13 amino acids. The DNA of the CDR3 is TGTGCCAGCAGCTCCAACCTCCTTGGCGAGCAGTACTTC. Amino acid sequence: CASSSNLLGEQYF.